The sequence of this T cell receptor beta chain was determined in a study of T cells expressing NK-cell markers. Across the whole study: The study sequenced eight donors, seven HCMV-seropositive and one seronegative.

This CDR3 spans 13 amino acids. From the 5' RACE reads, TCRdb lists one entry per CDR3 protein and no DNA. The sample totals hundreds of thousands of distinct CDR3 sequences. Sequencing used blood T cells: a sorted CD56 or NKG2C T cell subset, CD4+ or CD8+ T cells, or bulk PBMC T cells (not recorded which). This receptor was identified in a man between 18 and 69 years old in good health. The chain combines TRBV12-3 or TRBV12-4 with TRBJ2-7; TCRdb's D gene call, TRBD2, goes unchecked for lack of DNA. The CDR3 here is CARGRTGSYEQYF.